The 20 T cell receptor beta chains reported below all come from one sample, sequenced in a study of blood T cell repertoires in COVID-19 (dated by TCRdb to about 2020). The method behind the library was the immunoSEQ multiplex PCR assay. TCRdb carries this immuneACCESS record with in-frame sequences only. Its versions omit some clonotypes, under half of them owing to an unresolved V gene in the studies checked, with the rest unexplained. This sample has about 180,000 clones in its table, and over 80% of those were observed once. More than 7.5% of the sample goes to the ten largest clones. The sequencing input was peripheral blood. The receptor set was obtained from a woman aged 70-85 years with COVID-19, enrolled during active disease.

The chain joins TRBV28 to TRBJ2-7, with a possible D match to TRBD2 (7 bases). CDR1 is MDHEN and CDR2 is SYDVKM in the germline V gene. V was pared by 3 bases and J by 3 bases, with 12 bases between. The CDR3 length is 14 residues. The CDR3 is CASSFPGGRYEQYF. The CDR3 DNA is TGTGCCAGCAGTTTCCCCGGGGGGCGCTACGAGCAGTACTTC.

The genes are TRBV18 and TRBJ2-7; D possibly corresponds to TRBD1 (6 bases). Germline V gene sequence: CDR1 KGHSH, CDR2 LQKENI. CDR3 length equals 16 residues. Trimming removed 1 base at V and 0 bases at J, with 13 bases between. CDR3 loop: CASSPQSTGYSYEQYF. The CDR3 nucleotides read TGTGCCAGCTCACCACAATCGACAGGTTACTCCTACGAGCAGTACTTC.

V and J are TRBV12-3 or TRBV12-4 and TRBJ2-2, with D perhaps TRBD2 (6 bases). This CDR3 region has 12 residues. V was trimmed by 5 bases and J by 6 bases, leaving 7 bases between them. The CDR3 sequence is CASSRRAGELFF. CDR3 nucleotides: TGTGCCAGCAGTCGGAGGGCCGGGGAGCTGTTTTTT.

The J gene is TRBJ2-1, the V gene TRBV21-1; the table's D gene call, TRBD2, was not cross checked with the DNA. TRBV21-1 is a listed pseudogene. The CDR3 covers 24 residues. CDR3 region: CASSKPVYSGGDPVRAEAYNEQFF. The CDR3 DNA reads as TGTGCCAGCAGCAAACCCGTCTATTCGGGAGGTGATCCCGTTAGAGCCGAGGCTTACAATGAGCAGTTCTTC.

The chain uses TRBV6-2 or TRBV6-3 and TRBJ2-7; 7 bases are shared with TRBD2. This CDR3 is built from 15 residues. Trimming cost V 2 bases and J 5 bases; bases outside gene matches: 9. Germline V CDR1 and CDR2: MNHEY, SVGEGT. The CDR3 nucleotides are TGTGCCAGCAGTTACGGGCTAGCGGAGGTTGACGAGCAGTACTTC. This codes for CASSYGLAEVDEQYF.

The table lists this clone with a count of one. This chain uses TRBV7-2 with TRBJ2-1; D is ambiguous. From germline, CDR1 is SGHTA and CDR2 FQGNSA. V dropped 4 bases and J dropped 5 bases, with 15 bases sitting between them. The CDR3 is made up of 15 amino acids. In nucleotides, the CDR3 is TGTGCCAGCAGCTACCCGGCGGTGCTCCACAATGAGCAGTTCTTC. This codes for CASSYPAVLHNEQFF.

J is TRBJ2-2 and V is TRBV7-2; D uncertain. This CDR3 has 14 residues. V lost 7 bases to trimming and J lost 2 bases, with 11 bases between them. CDR1 is SGHTA, CDR2 FQGNSA, per germline. CDR3 nucleotide sequence: TGTGCCAGCACTCTACAGTCCAACACCGGGGAGCTGTTTTTT. Protein product: CASTLQSNTGELFF.

The V and J genes are TRBV6-5 and TRBJ2-5; TRBD1 agrees at 7 bases. The CDR3 has 14 amino acids. Germline V gene data show CDR1 as MNHEY and CDR2 as SVGAGI. V was clipped by 6 bases and J by 1 base; unmatched bases: 5. CDR3 sequence reads: CASRRQGIQETQYF. The CDR3 DNA sequence: TGTGCCAGCAGAAGACAGGGAATCCAAGAGACCCAGTACTTC.

The CDR3 sequence is CASSMRQVYGYTF. The CDR3 coding sequence is TGTGCCAGTAGTATGAGACAGGTCTATGGCTACACCTTC. The chain combines TRBV19 with TRBJ1-2, with D maybe TRBD1 (6 bases). Germline assignment: CDR1 LNHDA and CDR2 SQIVND (reference sequence). CDR3 length: 13 amino acids. The V end was cut by 3 bases, the J end by 4 bases, with 9 bases between.

The J gene is TRBJ2-1, the V gene TRBV7-3, with 7 bases that match TRBD2. The CDR3 sequence is 16 residues long. Germline-derived CDR1 and CDR2 are SGHTA and FQGTGA. Germline trimming cut 5 bases from V and 9 bases from J; bases unmatched to any gene: 16. The CDR3: CASSGTVASGTSEQFF. The CDR3 bases are TGTGCCAGCAGCGGGACGGTGGCTAGCGGAACTAGTGAGCAGTTCTTC.

The chain has TRBV7-2 and TRBJ1-2; a possible D gene is TRBD1 (5 bases). V was clipped by 5 bases and J by 8 bases, with 12 bases between them. The CDR3 extends over 12 amino acids. CDR1 is SGHTA, CDR2 FQGNSA, per germline. CDR3 protein: CASSLIGVGYTF. As DNA, the CDR3 is TGTGCCAGCAGCCTCATAGGGGTCGGCTACACCTTC. Supplemented by reference TRBV7-2 and TRBJ1-2, the full variable domain reads GAGVSQSPSNKVTEKGKDVELRCDPISGHTALYWYRQSLGQGLEFLIYFQGNSAPDKSGLPSDRFSAERTGGSVSTLTIQRTQQEDSAVYLCASSLIGVGYTFGSGTRLTVV.

V and J are TRBV7-3 and TRBJ2-1; 7 nucleotides align to TRBD1. The trim removed 5 bases at V and 6 bases at J, leaving 4 bases unmatched. The CDR3 is 13 residues long. Germline V lookup: CDR1 SGHTA, CDR2 FQGTGA. The CDR3 nucleotides read TGTGCCAGCAGCCTAAACAGGGGCAATGAGCAGTTCTTC. It translates to CASSLNRGNEQFF. Filled out from reference TRBV7-3 and TRBJ2-1, the complete variable domain reads GAGVSQTPSNKVTEKGKYVELRCDPISGHTALYWYRQSLGQGPEFLIYFQGTGAADDSGLPNDRFFAVRPEGSVSTLKIQRTERGDSAVYLCASSLNRGNEQFFGPGTRLTVL.

This chain connects TRBV9 to TRBJ2-5; 7 bases match TRBD2. V trimming: 0 bases; J trimming: 2 bases; junction bases outside the gene matches: 19. Germline CDR1 is SGDLS and CDR2 is YYNGEE. This CDR3 has 20 residues. The CDR3 bases are TGTGCCAGCAGCGTAGCACCACCTTGGGGAGGGATGACAGATCAAGAGACCCAGTACTTC. This sequence encodes CASSVAPPWGGMTDQETQYF. The whole variable domain, remainder taken from reference TRBV9 and TRBJ2-5, is DSGVTQTPKHLITATGQRVTLRCSPRSGDLSVYWYQQSLDQGLQFLIQYYNGEERAKGNILERFSAQQFPDLHSELNLSSLELGDSALYFCASSVAPPWGGMTDQETQYFGPGTRLLVL.

The rearrangement links TRBV14 to TRBJ1-5, with 10 bases that match TRBD1. Trimming cost V 1 base and J 7 bases; bases outside gene matches: 13. The V gene's germline CDR1 is SGHDN and CDR2 FVKESK. The CDR3 length is 18 residues. Written as DNA, the CDR3 is TGTGCCAGCAGCCAAGGGAGGGGACAGGGGATGTCGACGCAGCCCCAGCATTTT. Translation: CASSQGRGQGMSTQPQHF.

The chain carries TRBV20-1 and TRBJ2-7; D is unclear. The CDR3 contains 15 residues. Germline V gives CDR1 DFQATT, CDR2 SNEGSKA (reference sequence). Trimming left V 3 bases short and J 4 bases short, with 19 bases between. As DNA, the CDR3 is TGCAGTGCTAGTCAAACTTCTGGCGGAAGGTACGAGCAGTACTTC. Protein: CSASQTSGGRYEQYF.

The chain joins TRBV29-1 to TRBJ2-2; 10 nucleotides match TRBD2. Germline loops: CDR1 SQVTM, CDR2 ANQGSEA. With V trimmed by 8 bases and J by 2 bases, 5 bases remained unmatched. The CDR3 sequence is 14 residues long. CDR3: CSSRTSGNTGELFF. DNA for the CDR3: TGCAGCTCCCGGACTAGCGGAAACACCGGGGAGCTGTTTTTT.

The rearrangement uses TRBV25-1 and TRBJ1-3; 8 bases fit TRBD1. Germline CDR1 and CDR2: MGHDK and SYGVNS. The CDR3 spans 17 residues. With V trimmed by 4 bases and J by 0 bases, 8 bases remained unmatched. The CDR3 reads CASSGRDRLDSGNTIYF. The CDR3 nucleotides read TGTGCCAGCAGTGGTCGGGACAGGTTGGACTCTGGAAACACCATATATTTT.

The chain is built from TRBV29-1 and TRBJ1-2; D ambiguous. V was clipped by 4 bases and J by 5 bases, with 8 bases between them. The CDR3 sequence is 11 residues long. The germline V gene has CDR1 SQVTM and CDR2 ANQGSEA. The CDR3 sequence is CSVGGPYGYTF. The CDR3 DNA sequence: TGCAGCGTTGGTGGGCCGTATGGCTACACCTTC.

The chain carries TRBV28 and TRBJ1-1; D gene uncertain. CDR1 is MDHEN and CDR2 is SYDVKM in the germline V gene. CDR3 size: 12 residues. Trimming shortened V by 7 bases and J by 3 bases, and 9 bases separated the two germline ends. CDR3 DNA sequence: TGTGCCAGCATAAGACGGGACACTGAAGCTTTCTTT. Translating it yields CASIRRDTEAFF.

The rearrangement uses TRBV28 and TRBJ1-5; TRBD1 might be the D (6 bases). The CDR3 spans 17 residues. Between the trimmed V and J ends, which lost 5 bases and 0 bases, there was a span of 17 bases. Germline CDR1 is MDHEN and CDR2 is SYDVKM. This CDR3 reads CASSPMGGADSNQPQHF. CDR3 DNA sequence: TGTGCCAGCAGTCCAATGGGGGGGGCGGATAGCAATCAGCCCCAGCATTTT.